The 11 T cell receptor beta chains presented below share a single source sample, sequenced in a study of T cell responses to AZD1222 COVID-19 vaccine. This table comes from immunoSEQ multiplex PCR, and its TCRdb copy is limited to in-frame clones, with some not included. The sample shows roughly 150,000 clones, approximately 90% of them seen only once. The input for sequencing was peripheral blood, taken 28 days after the second AZD1222 dose. These receptors originate from an adult who received the AZD1222 COVID-19 vaccine.

The chain employs TRBV28 and TRBJ1-2; 9 bases fit TRBD1. CDR3 length equals 14 residues. V lost 5 bases and J lost 6; bases outside the gene matches: 7. Per germline, CDR1 MDHEN and CDR2 SYDVKM. Written as DNA, the CDR3 is TGTGCCAGCAGTGGAAAACAGGGGGCGCATGGCTACACCTTC. Protein: CASSGKQGAHGYTF.

V and J are TRBV2 and TRBJ2-2, with TRBD1 as a possible D gene (5 bases). V lost 7 bases and J lost 5, with 17 bases in between. Looked up from germline, CDR1 is SNHLY and CDR2 is FYNNEI. This CDR3 contains 15 residues. CDR3 nucleotide sequence: TGTGCCAGCACTAGGACAAGGGGTAAAACCGGGGAGCTGTTTTTT. The encoded protein is CASTRTRGKTGELFF. Drawing the rest from reference TRBV2 and TRBJ2-2, the complete variable domain is EPEVTQTPSHQVTQMGQEVILRCVPISNHLYFYWYRQILGQKVEFLVSFYNNEISEKSEIFDDQFSVERPDGSNFTLKIRSTKLEDSAMYFCASTRTRGKTGELFFGEGSRLTVL.

This rearrangement joins TRBV28 to TRBJ1-1; 8 bases map to TRBD1. J lost 8 bases, V lost 6 bases, and 2 bases had no gene match. Looked up from germline, CDR1 is MDHEN and CDR2 is SYDVKM. There are 11 residues in the CDR3. CDR3: CASRRDREAFF. As DNA, the CDR3 is TGTGCCAGCAGGCGGGACAGGGAAGCTTTCTTT.

The chain is built from TRBV6-5 and TRBJ1-2, with 9 bases matching TRBD1. The trim removed 6 bases at V and 7 bases at J, leaving 9 bases unmatched. There are 14 residues in the CDR3. Germline-derived CDR1 and CDR2 are MNHEY and SVGAGI. CDR3 sequence reads: CASRSQGARGGYTF. CDR3 coding DNA: TGTGCCAGCAGGTCACAGGGGGCGCGGGGTGGCTACACCTTC.

The J gene is TRBJ2-1, the V gene TRBV19; D possibly corresponds to TRBD1 (6 bases). The length of the CDR3 is 13 residues. V was pared by 7 bases and J by 3 bases, with 10 bases between. Germline V gene data show CDR1 as LNHDA and CDR2 as SQIVND (reference sequence). CDR3 coding DNA: TGTGCCAGTATAGGGGGTTACTACAATGAGCAGTTCTTC. Translated: CASIGGYYNEQFF.

The gene calls are TRBV6-5 and TRBJ1-1; D is ambiguous. Trimming cost V 6 bases and J 7 bases, with 12 bases left between them. The CDR3 is 12 amino acids. CDR1 is MNHEY, CDR2 SVGAGI, per germline. The CDR3 DNA sequence: TGTGCCAGCAGCCTTGACCGGAGTGAAGCTTTCTTT. Protein product: CASSLDRSEAFF.

V usage is TRBV10-3 and J usage is TRBJ1-3, with D perhaps TRBD1 (5 bases). The V and J ends lost 3 bases and 0 bases respectively, with 9 bases between them. Germline CDR1 reads ENHRY; CDR2 reads SYGVKD. The CDR3 contains 15 residues. The CDR3 here is CAISDWGSSGNTIYF. CDR3 nucleotide sequence: TGTGCCATCAGTGACTGGGGGTCCTCTGGAAACACCATATATTTT.

The rearrangement uses TRBV1 and TRBJ1-2. TRBV1 counts as a pseudogene. The CDR3 covers 15 residues. The CDR3 DNA follows: TGCACCAGCAGCCCGACGATCCCATGGTTTTGGGGCTACACCTTC. Translating it yields CTSSPTIPWFWGYTF.

The chain employs TRBV7-3 and TRBJ2-1; D ambiguous. Germline V gene lookup returns CDR1 SGHTA and CDR2 FQGTGA. V was trimmed by 5 bases and J by 7 bases, leaving 15 bases between them. The CDR3 is 14 amino acids. For the CDR3, the DNA is TGTGCCAGCAGCGAAGCCCTGTCCGGGAATGAGCAGTTCTTC. Its protein is CASSEALSGNEQFF.

Of note for this clone: Other nucleotide sequences in the sample specify the same CDR3. The rearrangement uses TRBV7-9 and TRBJ1-1; D is uncertain. The V gene's germline CDR1 is SEHNR and CDR2 FQNEAQ (reference sequence). The CDR3 sequence is 13 residues long. The V end lost 3 bases, the J end lost 1 base, and 6 bases lay between the germline ends. The CDR3 DNA reads TGTGCCAGCAGCTTGGTTGCGAACACTGAAGCTTTCTTT. Its protein is CASSLVANTEAFF.

The chain carries TRBV19 and TRBJ1-2; D is undetermined. Trimming stripped 1 base from V and 7 bases from J, with 10 bases between. Germline values: CDR1 LNHDA, CDR2 SQIVND (reference sequence). The CDR3 extends over 13 amino acids. The DNA for the CDR3 is TGTGCCAGTAGTATAGGAGCCGTGCGTGGCTACACCTTC. Translation: CASSIGAVRGYTF.